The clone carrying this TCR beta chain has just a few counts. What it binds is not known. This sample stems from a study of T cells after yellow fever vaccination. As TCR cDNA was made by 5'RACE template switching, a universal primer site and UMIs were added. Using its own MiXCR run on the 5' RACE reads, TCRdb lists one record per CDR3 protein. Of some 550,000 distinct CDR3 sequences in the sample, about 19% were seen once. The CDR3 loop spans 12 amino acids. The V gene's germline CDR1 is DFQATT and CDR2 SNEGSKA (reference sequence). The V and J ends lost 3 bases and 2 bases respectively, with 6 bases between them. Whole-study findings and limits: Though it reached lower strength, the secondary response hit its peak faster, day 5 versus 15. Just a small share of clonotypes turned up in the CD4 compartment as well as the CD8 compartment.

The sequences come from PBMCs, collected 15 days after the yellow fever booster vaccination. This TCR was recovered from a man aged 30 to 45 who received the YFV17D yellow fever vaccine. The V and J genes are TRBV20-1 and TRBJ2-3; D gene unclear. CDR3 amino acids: CSASKSTDTQYF. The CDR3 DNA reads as TGCAGTGCTAGCAAATCCACAGATACGCAGTATTTT.